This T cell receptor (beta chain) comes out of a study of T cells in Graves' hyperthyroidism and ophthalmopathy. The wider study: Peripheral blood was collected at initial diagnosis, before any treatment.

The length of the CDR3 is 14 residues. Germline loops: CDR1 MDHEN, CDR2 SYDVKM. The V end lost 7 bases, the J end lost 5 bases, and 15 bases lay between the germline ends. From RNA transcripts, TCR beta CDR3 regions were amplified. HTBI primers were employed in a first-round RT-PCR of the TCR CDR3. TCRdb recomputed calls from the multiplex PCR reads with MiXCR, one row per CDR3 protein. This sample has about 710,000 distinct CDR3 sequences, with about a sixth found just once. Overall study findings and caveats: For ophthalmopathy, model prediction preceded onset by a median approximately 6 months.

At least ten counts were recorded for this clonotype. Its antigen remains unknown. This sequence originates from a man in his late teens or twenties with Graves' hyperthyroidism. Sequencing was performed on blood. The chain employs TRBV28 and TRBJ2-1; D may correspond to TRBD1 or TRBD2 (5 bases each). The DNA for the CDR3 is TGTGCCAGCATCAGCCCTGGGGGAGACAATGAGCAGTTCTTC. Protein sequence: CASISPGGDNEQFF.